The 26 T cell receptor beta chains listed next were all sequenced from one sample in a study of shared clonotypes between healthy human individuals. Profiling relied on immunoSEQ multiplex PCR, and the TCRdb table lists in-frame clones only, not all of them. The data show 950,000 to 1,300,000 clones, more than 60% seen once. Sequencing input: memory CD4+ T cells sorted from blood. The sample's subset: CD45RA-negative fraction. These receptors all come from a man between 18 and 35 years old in good health.

This clone was observed a few times. This specimen includes other DNA sequences encoding the same CDR3. The chain is built from TRBV7-2 and TRBJ2-5; the D gene is possibly TRBD2 (7 bases). The CDR3 length is 13 residues. From germline, CDR1 is SGHTA and CDR2 FQGNSA. V gave up 5 bases and J gave up 4 bases, with 11 bases separating them. CDR3 region: CASSLGGRETQYF. For the CDR3, the DNA is TGTGCCAGCAGCCTGGGGGGGCGAGAGACCCAGTACTTC.

This clone has only a few counts. CDR3 sequence reads: CASSFRGQEGETQYF. The DNA for the CDR3 is TGTGCCAGCAGCTTCAGGGGGCAGGAGGGAGAGACCCAGTACTTC. The chain joins TRBV11-2 to TRBJ2-5; 8 bases agree with TRBD1. The germline gives CDR1 SGHAT, CDR2 FQNNGV. With 3 bases clipped from V and 4 bases from J, the junction kept 7 bases outside the gene matches. The CDR3 is 15 amino acids.

The chain carries TRBV5-6 and TRBJ2-3; tentatively, D is TRBD2 (5 bases). Looked up from germline, CDR1 is SGHDT and CDR2 is YYEEEE. The CDR3 has 14 residues. The V gene lost 2 bases and the J gene lost 0 bases, with 7 bases spanning the gap. Here the CDR3 reads CASSFSGSTDTQYF. The CDR3 DNA is TGTGCCAGCAGCTTTTCGGGGAGCACAGATACGCAGTATTTT.

J is TRBJ1-4 and V is TRBV28; D uncertain. Trimming removed 10 bases from V and 0 bases from J, with 18 bases in between. This CDR3 comprises 16 residues. CDR1 is MDHEN, CDR2 SYDVKM, per germline. CDR3 in amino acids: CATFTPSAPTNEKLFF. The DNA of the CDR3 is TGTGCCACCTTTACCCCCTCAGCCCCAACTAATGAAAAACTGTTTTTT.

The J gene is TRBJ1-5, the V gene TRBV19; no clear D gene. The CDR3 sequence is 14 residues long. Per germline, CDR1 LNHDA and CDR2 SQIVND (reference sequence). The germline V and J ends were trimmed by 6 bases and 4 bases, with 13 bases remaining between them. CDR3 DNA: TGTGCCAGTAGGGACTCCCGAGGGAATCAGCCCCAGCATTTT. It is translated as CASRDSRGNQPQHF.

V gene TRBV10-3 combines with J gene TRBJ2-1; D is possibly TRBD1 (6 bases). Germline assignment: CDR1 ENHRY and CDR2 SYGVKD. Trimming cost V 4 bases and J 0 bases, with 13 bases left between them. CDR3 length: 16 amino acids. CDR3 protein: CAISVWTVLSYNEQFF. The CDR3 nucleotides read TGTGCCATCAGTGTCTGGACAGTACTCTCCTACAATGAGCAGTTCTTC.

The chain couples TRBV6-1 to TRBJ1-2, with a possible D match to TRBD1 (6 bases). CDR3 length: 12 amino acids. Trimming removed 6 bases from V and 9 bases from J, with 14 bases in between. Germline-derived CDR1 and CDR2 are MNHNS and SASEGT. The CDR3 spells CASRLQGPRYTF. CDR3 nucleotide sequence: TGTGCCAGCAGGTTACAGGGACCGCGCTACACCTTC.

This chain connects TRBV28 to TRBJ2-7, with D possibly matching TRBD2 (6 bases). This CDR3 has 15 residues. With 3 bases removed from V and 3 bases from J, the gap between germline ends came to 15 bases. CDR1 MDHEN and CDR2 SYDVKM come from the germline V gene. CDR3 amino acids: CASSLGLGRDYEQYF. The CDR3 DNA is TGTGCCAGCAGTTTGGGTCTAGGGCGGGACTACGAGCAGTACTTC.

CDR3 bases: TGTGTAGAGACTGAAGCTTTCTTT. Its translation: CVETEAFF. The V call is TRBV25-1, the J call TRBJ1-1, with D hard to call. Germline V lookup: CDR1 MGHDK, CDR2 SYGVNS. The CDR3 loop spans 8 amino acids.

This chain uses TRBV6-1 with TRBJ1-3; D is unclear. From germline, CDR1 is MNHNS and CDR2 SASEGT. V was trimmed by 9 bases and J by 0 bases, leaving 12 bases between them. The CDR3 is made up of 14 amino acids. The chain's CDR3 is CASTETASGNTIYF. The CDR3 DNA reads TGTGCCAGTACCGAAACGGCCTCTGGAAACACCATATATTTT.

V gene TRBV5-1 combines with J gene TRBJ2-1, with D maybe TRBD2 (5 bases). CDR1 and CDR2 (germline): SGHRS, YFSETQ. The V and J ends lost 0 bases and 12 bases respectively, with 13 bases between them. CDR3 length: 13 amino acids. CDR3 loop: CASSLAGISGQFF. The CDR3 bases are TGCGCCAGCAGCTTGGCCGGGATTTCCGGGCAGTTCTTC.

The gene calls are TRBV9 and TRBJ2-7; 8 bases fit TRBD1. CDR1 and CDR2 (germline): SGDLS, YYNGEE. The ends lost 4 bases at V and 6 bases at J; junction bases unmatched: 6. The CDR3 contains 13 residues. CDR3 protein: CASSPNTGGEQYF. CDR3 bases: TGTGCCAGCAGCCCTAATACAGGGGGCGAGCAGTACTTC.

This CDR3 reads CASWAGEADTQYF. The CDR3 coding sequence is TGTGCCAGCTGGGCAGGGGAGGCAGATACGCAGTATTTT. The chain couples TRBV2 to TRBJ2-3; D could derive from TRBD1 or TRBD2 (6 bases each). The CDR3 spans 13 residues. The germline CDR1 and CDR2 sequences are SNHLY and FYNNEI. Trimming removed 8 bases from V and 4 bases from J, with 13 bases in between.

V and J are TRBV30 and TRBJ1-4, with unresolved D. The CDR3 consists of 13 residues. Germline CDR1 is GTSNPN and CDR2 is SVGIG (reference sequence). V shed 2 bases and J shed 2 bases, with 6 bases lying between them. This chain's CDR3 is CAWSRQTNEKLFF. CDR3 sequence (DNA): TGTGCCTGGAGTCGGCAGACTAATGAAAAACTGTTTTTT.

With respect to this clone: Other DNA sequences in the sample encode the same CDR3. The CDR3 bases are TGTGCCAGCAGTTCGCGAGGACAGGGGAGCTATGGCTACACCTTC. Translating gives CASSSRGQGSYGYTF. The rearrangement links TRBV27 to TRBJ1-2; TRBD1 aligns across 9 bases. The junction had 7 bases not matched to a gene; V was cut back by 4 bases and J by 4 bases. The CDR3 is 15 residues long. The V gene's germline CDR1 is MNHEY and CDR2 SMNVEV (reference sequence).

V and J are TRBV7-8 and TRBJ2-7, with 10 bases matching TRBD2. The V gene's germline CDR1 is SGHVS and CDR2 FQNEAQ. The CDR3 contains 16 residues. With V trimmed by 3 bases and J by 0 bases, 5 bases remained unmatched. CDR3 loop: CASSFLAGGVSYEQYF. The DNA of the CDR3 is TGTGCCAGCAGCTTCTTAGCGGGAGGAGTCTCCTACGAGCAGTACTTC.

As regards this clone: Within the sample, other DNA sequences also encode this same CDR3. V gene TRBV5-1 combines with J gene TRBJ2-2; D gene unclear. CDR1 and CDR2 from the germline V gene are SGHRS and YFSETQ. The germline V and J ends were trimmed by 0 bases and 7 bases, with 10 bases remaining between them. This CDR3 comprises 14 residues. The CDR3 region is CASSLEGPGGELFF. The CDR3 DNA follows: TGCGCCAGCAGCTTGGAGGGTCCGGGCGGGGAGCTGTTTTTT.

The V gene is TRBV19, the J gene TRBJ2-3; TRBD2 matches at 14 bases. Germline loops: CDR1 LNHDA, CDR2 SQIVND (reference sequence). V dropped 3 bases and J dropped 3; count of bases not matched to a gene: 5. The CDR3 runs to 17 residues. CDR3: CASSIGTSGGRTDTQYF. In DNA form, the CDR3 reads TGTGCCAGTAGTATTGGGACTAGCGGGGGAAGAACAGATACGCAGTATTTT.

This clone showed up just once. Different DNA sequences within this sample yield the same CDR3. V is TRBV2 and J is TRBJ2-5; a possible D gene is TRBD2 (7 bases). The germline V and J ends were trimmed by 6 bases and 5 bases, with 16 bases remaining between them. The length of the CDR3 is 14 residues. Germline V CDR1 and CDR2: SNHLY, FYNNEI. The chain's CDR3 is CASSAQQGGETQYF. CDR3 DNA: TGTGCCAGCAGCGCTCAACAGGGAGGGGAGACCCAGTACTTC. Filled out from reference TRBV2 and TRBJ2-5, the complete variable domain reads EPEVTQTPSHQVTQMGQEVILRCVPISNHLYFYWYRQILGQKVEFLVSFYNNEISEKSEIFDDQFSVERPDGSNFTLKIRSTKLEDSAMYFCASSAQQGGETQYFGPGTRLLVL.

The V call is TRBV7-2, the J call TRBJ2-7; no definite D call. Per the germline V gene, CDR1 is SGHTA and CDR2 is FQGNSA. Trimming removed 5 bases from V and 7 bases from J, with 18 bases in between. The CDR3 extends over 14 amino acids. CDR3 nucleotide sequence: TGTGCCAGCAGCCCCGCGACGGGTCTGTGGGAGCAGTACTTC. Protein sequence: CASSPATGLWEQYF.

This clone has just one count. The V gene is TRBV28, the J gene TRBJ2-1, with 8 nucleotides matching TRBD2. From germline, CDR1 is MDHEN and CDR2 SYDVKM. CDR3 length: 13 amino acids. After removal of 7 bases from V and 4 bases from J, the junction contained 3 bases not matched to a gene. As DNA, the CDR3 is TGTGCCAGCAACGGGGGGGGATACAATGAGCAGTTCTTC. Translated: CASNGGGYNEQFF.

V and J are TRBV6-1 and TRBJ2-3; the match to TRBD2 covers 11 bases. The V gene's germline CDR1 is MNHNS and CDR2 SASEGT. The CDR3 totals 13 residues. Germline trimming cut 6 bases from V and 8 bases from J; bases unmatched to any gene: 4. CDR3 sequence reads: CASRGLAVSTQYF. CDR3 nucleotides: TGTGCCAGCAGGGGACTAGCGGTTAGTACGCAGTATTTT.

CDR3 amino acids: CASSQPGQGPNTEAFF. The CDR3 DNA reads TGTGCCAGCAGTCAACCTGGACAGGGACCGAACACTGAAGCTTTCTTT. This chain connects TRBV28 to TRBJ1-1; 8 nucleotides match TRBD1. V trimming: 5 bases; J trimming: 1 base; junction bases outside the gene matches: 9. CDR3 size: 16 residues. The germline V gene encodes CDR1 MDHEN and CDR2 SYDVKM.

This clone was recorded only once. The rearrangement uses TRBV5-6 and TRBJ2-5, with a possible D match to TRBD1 (6 bases). V was trimmed by 7 bases and J by 9 bases, leaving 10 bases between them. CDR3 length equals 10 residues. Germline V gene data show CDR1 as SGHDT and CDR2 as YYEEEE. CDR3 DNA sequence: TGTGCCAGCGGTTCAGGGGCCCAGTACTTC. It specifies CASGSGAQYF.

V and J are TRBV19 and TRBJ2-5; D remains unclear. V was cut by 4 bases and J by 9 bases, with 9 bases left in between. The length of the CDR3 is 11 residues. CDR1 is LNHDA and CDR2 is SQIVND in the germline V gene (reference sequence). The CDR3: CASSSPTAQYF. Written as DNA, the CDR3 is TGTGCCAGTAGTAGCCCAACGGCCCAGTACTTC. Drawing the rest from reference TRBV19 and TRBJ2-5, the complete variable domain is DGGITQSPKYLFRKEGQNVTLSCEQNLNHDAMYWYRQDPGQGLRLIYYSQIVNDFQKGDIAEGYSVSREKKESFPLTVTSAQKNPTAFYLCASSSPTAQYFGPGTRLLVL.

The chain couples TRBV14 to TRBJ2-7; D not certain. Deletions cut 1 base from V and 2 bases from J, with 6 bases between. Germline V CDR1 and CDR2: SGHDN, FVKESK. This CDR3 is 13 amino acids long. CDR3 sequence (DNA): TGTGCCAGCAGCCAAGCGGGTCCCTACGAGCAGTACTTC. It is translated as CASSQAGPYEQYF.